The source of this T cell receptor beta chain is a study of Ad26.COV2.S vaccination and SARS-CoV-2 variants. Looking at the study overall: Intramuscular Ad26.COV2.S doses were given once or twice, 56 days apart.

CDR3 length: 12 amino acids. The V and J ends lost 1 base and 5 bases respectively, with 7 bases between them. CDR1 and CDR2 (germline): SGHNT, YYREEE (reference sequence). Findings of the study overall: The study found higher spike-specific TCR breadth in vaccine than placebo recipients.

Sequenced by immunoSEQ multiplex PCR; TCRdb stores in-frame clones only, minus some. In the table there are about 350,000 clones, 88% of which are singletons. Concerning this clone: The antigen remains undetermined.

Treatment noted: roughly 19 received Ad26.COV2.S at low or high dose, single or two shots; 5 received placebo; per-sample allocation not given. Specimen acquisition occurred on day 63 following the initial vaccine or placebo injection. An adult aged 18-55 years in Boston served as the donor. An Ad26 vector that expressed Wuhan-strain SARS-CoV-2 spike constituted the vaccine. V usage is TRBV5-4 and J usage is TRBJ2-7; either TRBD1 or TRBD2 may fit D (5 bases each). The starting material was peripheral blood, obtained in a trial of Ad26.COV2.S vaccine versus placebo. The receptor was derived from a person aged 18-60 years who received the Ad26.COV2.S COVID-19 vaccine or a placebo. CDR3 in DNA: TGTGCCAGCAGCTTGCAGGGAGACGAGCAGTACTTC. This codes for CASSLQGDEQYF. Looking up the rest from reference TRBV5-4 and TRBJ2-7 gives the full variable domain: ETGVTQSPTHLIKTRGQQVTLRCSSQSGHNTVSWYQQALGQGPQFIFQYYREEENGRGNFPPRFSGLQFPNYSSELNVNALELDDSALYLCASSLQGDEQYFGPGTRLTVT.